These 11 T cell receptor beta chains share one sample of origin, sequenced in a study of metastatic and nonmetastatic thyroid tumors. TCRdb re-clonotyped the PCR reads through MiXCR. The top ten clones hold around 16% of a sample with tens of thousands of clones, about 20% of them seen once. Before thyroid surgery, none of the patients had received any treatment. Sequencing was done on a sample of blood. The receptors here all came from a female donor with papillary thyroid cancer or a benign thyroid nodule (not recorded which). Some clones in this sample may be carry-over from other donors' samples.

This clone was observed at least ten times. The rearrangement uses TRBV7-9 and TRBJ1-2; no reliable D call. Trimming cost V 1 base and J 5 bases, with 8 bases left between them. The CDR3 spans 13 residues. From germline, CDR1 is SEHNR and CDR2 FQNEAQ (reference sequence). CDR3 residues: CASSLDPGYGYTF. The CDR3 DNA sequence: TGTGCCAGCAGCTTAGACCCGGGGTATGGCTACACCTTC.

This clone was observed a few times. The chain has TRBV19 and TRBJ2-4, with D unresolved. Germline V gene lookup returns CDR1 LNHDA and CDR2 SQIVND (reference sequence). The CDR3 is made up of 15 amino acids. Trimming pared 5 bases from V and 0 bases from J, leaving 11 bases between. As DNA, the CDR3 is TGTGCCAGTAGTGGGTCCCTACTAGCCAAAAACATTCAGTACTTC. Protein sequence: CASSGSLLAKNIQYF.

This clone was seen just once. A read error may explain this, as a much larger clone is one base away. Different DNA sequences within this sample yield the same CDR3. V is TRBV7-6 and J is TRBJ2-1; TRBD1 agrees at 9 bases. The CDR3 is made up of 17 amino acids. With V trimmed by 4 bases and J by 9 bases, 16 bases remained unmatched. CDR1 is SGHVS, CDR2 FNYEAQ, per germline. CDR3 nucleotides: TGTGCCAGCAGCTCCAAGCCCCCCGGGACAGGGTACGGTGAGCAGTTCTTC. It encodes CASSSKPPGTGYGEQFF.

This clone qualifies as medium-sized. This rearrangement joins TRBV6-1 to TRBJ1-2; D remains unclear. Trimming pared 3 bases from V and 8 bases from J, leaving 13 bases between. Germline V gene sequence: CDR1 MNHNS, CDR2 SASEGT. This CDR3 is 13 amino acids long. The CDR3 coding sequence is TGTGCCAGCAGTGAGGGCCCCGGCCGCGGCTACACCTTC. It translates to CASSEGPGRGYTF.

This clone was picked up a small number of times. This sequence may be a read error, since a much larger clone differs from it by one base. The rearrangement joins TRBV18 to TRBJ1-2; D not resolved. This CDR3 is built from 15 residues. Germline V gene lookup returns CDR1 KGHSH and CDR2 LQKENI. Trimming shortened V by 2 bases and J by 4 bases, and 14 bases separated the two germline ends. CDR3: CASSPSSGLGYGYTF. The CDR3 bases are TGTGCCAGCTCACCATCGTCAGGACTCGGCTATGGCTACACCTTC.

Many counts were recorded for this clone. The chain has TRBV20-1 and TRBJ1-6; TRBD1 might be the D (6 bases). Germline V gives CDR1 DFQATT, CDR2 SNEGSKA (reference sequence). The CDR3 sequence is 16 residues long. V was cut by 0 bases and J by 6 bases, with 15 bases left in between. CDR3 in DNA: TGCAGTGCTAGAGACCCCGGGGGCGCGGGTAATTCACCCCTCCACTTT. Its translation: CSARDPGGAGNSPLHF.

There are a few counts of this clone. The chain employs TRBV30 and TRBJ2-1; possible D gene TRBD2, 6 bases. The germline V gene has CDR1 GTSNPN and CDR2 SVGIG (reference sequence). Trimming shortened V by 5 bases and J by 10 bases, and 15 bases separated the two germline ends. The CDR3 totals 12 residues. The CDR3 DNA follows: TGTGCCTGGGCACTGGACTACCGAGAGCAGTTCTTC. It specifies CAWALDYREQFF.

The chain has TRBV30 and TRBJ1-5, with D perhaps matching TRBD1 (6 bases). In germline, CDR1 is GTSNPN, CDR2 SVGIG (reference sequence). The CDR3 runs to 13 residues. Trimming removed 0 bases from V and 6 bases from J, with 9 bases in between. The CDR3 nucleotides are TGTGCCTGGAGTGTACAGGGTTTTCAGCCCCAGCATTTT. Protein product: CAWSVQGFQPQHF. Based on the CDR3 plus reference TRBV30 and TRBJ1-5, the full variable domain is SQTIHQWPATLVQPVGSPLSLECTVEGTSNPNLYWYRQAAGRGLQLLFYSVGIGQISSEVPQNLSASRPQDRQFILSSKKLLLSDSGFYLCAWSVQGFQPQHFGDGTRLSIL.

This clone occurred a few times. The chain carries TRBV4-2 and TRBJ2-3; tentatively, D is TRBD2 (6 bases). Trimming pared 0 bases from V and 6 bases from J, leaving 13 bases between. The CDR3 loop spans 15 amino acids. Germline-derived CDR1 and CDR2 are LGHNA and YNFKEQ. CDR3 DNA sequence: TGTGCCAGCAGCCAAGATCGCGGAGGGCGGGATACGCAGTATTTT. This sequence encodes CASSQDRGGRDTQYF.

The chain recombines TRBV11-3 with TRBJ2-7; perhaps TRBD1 as D (5 bases). In germline, CDR1 is SGHNT, CDR2 YENEEA. This CDR3 region has 13 residues. The V and J ends lost 5 bases and 5 bases respectively, with 13 bases between them. In nucleotides, the CDR3 is TGTGCCAGCAGCAGGCGACAGTTCGACGAGCAGTACTTC. It translates to CASSRRQFDEQYF. The full variable domain, rest sourced from reference TRBV11-3 and TRBJ2-7, is EAGVVQSPRYKIIEKKQPVAFWCNPISGHNTLYWYLQNLGQGPELLIRYENEEAVDDSQLPKDRFSAERLKGVDSTLKIQPAELGDSAVYLCASSRRQFDEQYFGPGTRLTVT.

There are many counts of this clone. The chain carries TRBV3-1 and TRBJ2-5; D is undetermined. CDR3 length: 15 amino acids. Trimming left V 0 bases short and J 1 base short, with 9 bases between. Looked up from germline, CDR1 is LGHDT and CDR2 is YNNKEL (reference sequence). CDR3 protein: CASSQDHTGQETQYF. The CDR3, as DNA: TGTGCCAGCAGCCAAGATCATACGGGCCAAGAGACCCAGTACTTC.